The 10 T cell receptor beta chains listed next were all sequenced from one sample in a study of blood T cell repertoires in COVID-19. TCRdb keeps only in-frame clones here, not all; method: immunoSEQ multiplex PCR. This sample has some 200,000 clones; roughly 85% occur once, and the top ten carry less than 30%. The sample comprised peripheral blood. These TCRs come from a woman in her 70s with acute or convalescent COVID-19.

The genes are TRBV3-1 (or the pseudogene TRBV3-2) and TRBJ2-3; TRBD1 agrees at 7 bases. The germline CDR1 and CDR2 sequences are LGHDT and YNNKEL (reference sequence). After removal of 2 bases from V and 2 bases from J, the junction contained 7 bases not matched to a gene. The CDR3 totals 16 residues. The CDR3 nucleotides are TGTGCCAGCAGCCAAAAAAGGACAGGAGACACAGATACGCAGTATTTT. Translating gives CASSQKRTGDTDTQYF.

V is TRBV3-1 (or the pseudogene TRBV3-2) and J is TRBJ1-2; 9 nucleotides align to TRBD1. Per germline, CDR1 LGHDT and CDR2 YNNKEL (reference sequence). The V and J ends lost 3 bases and 5 bases, in that order; junction bases with no gene match: 7. The CDR3 runs 15 residues. The CDR3 loop reads CASSQDGQGWYGYTF. CDR3 coding DNA: TGTGCCAGCAGCCAGGACGGACAGGGGTGGTATGGCTACACCTTC.

The gene calls are TRBV10-3 and TRBJ1-3, with 8 bases that match TRBD1. The V segment lost 0 bases and the J segment 4 bases; nucleotides outside the gene matches: 11. The CDR3 loop spans 18 amino acids. Germline V gene data show CDR1 as ENHRY and CDR2 as SYGVKD. In nucleotides, the CDR3 is TGTGCCATCAGTGAGTCTTCAGGGGGCTCTCTAGGCGGAAACACCATATATTTT. Amino acids: CAISESSGGSLGGNTIYF.

The J gene is TRBJ2-5, the V gene TRBV9; 11 bases map to TRBD1. Per the germline V gene, CDR1 is SGDLS and CDR2 is YYNGEE. Germline trimming cut 4 bases from V and 5 bases from J; bases unmatched to any gene: 7. The CDR3 covers 15 residues. CDR3 in DNA: TGTGCCAGCAGCTACGGACAGGGGGCTTGGGAGACCCAGTACTTC. Encoded protein: CASSYGQGAWETQYF.

V gene TRBV4-1 combines with J gene TRBJ1-2; D gene uncertain. The germline CDR1 and CDR2 sequences are MGHRA and YSYEKL. The V end was cut by 4 bases, the J end by 5 bases, with 14 bases between. The CDR3 covers 14 residues. CDR3 sequence reads: CASSPLGGMYGYTF. CDR3 DNA: TGCGCCAGCAGCCCCTTAGGAGGGATGTATGGCTACACCTTC.

This chain connects TRBV13 to TRBJ2-7; D ambiguous. The CDR3 has 13 residues. The V end was cut by 5 bases, the J end by 8 bases, with 16 bases between. The germline V gene encodes CDR1 PRHDT and CDR2 FYEKMQ (reference sequence). The CDR3 nucleotides are TGTGCCAGCAGCCCGCCGACAAACGCCCAGCAGTACTTC. Its translation is CASSPPTNAQQYF.

The chain carries TRBV7-3 and TRBJ2-2; TRBD1 is a possible D gene (5 bases). Per germline, CDR1 SGHTA and CDR2 FQGTGA. The length of the CDR3 is 13 residues. The germline V and J ends were trimmed by 5 bases and 6 bases, with 10 bases remaining between them. The CDR3 is CASSPQGAGELFF. The CDR3 DNA sequence: TGTGCCAGCAGCCCCCAGGGCGCCGGGGAGCTGTTTTTT. Supplemented by reference TRBV7-3 and TRBJ2-2, the full variable domain reads GAGVSQTPSNKVTEKGKYVELRCDPISGHTALYWYRQSLGQGPEFLIYFQGTGAADDSGLPNDRFFAVRPEGSVSTLKIQRTERGDSAVYLCASSPQGAGELFFGEGSRLTVL.

This chain links TRBV7-2 with TRBJ2-5; D is possibly TRBD1 (6 bases). Trimming left V 4 bases short and J 2 bases short, with 14 bases between. The CDR3 spans 15 residues. In germline, CDR1 is SGHTA, CDR2 FQGNSA. CDR3 loop: CASSWLTGQQETQYF. The DNA for the CDR3 is TGTGCCAGCAGCTGGCTGACAGGACAACAAGAGACCCAGTACTTC. Complete variable domain (other parts from reference TRBV7-2 and TRBJ2-5): GAGVSQSPSNKVTEKGKDVELRCDPISGHTALYWYRQSLGQGLEFLIYFQGNSAPDKSGLPSDRFSAERTGGSVSTLTIQRTQQEDSAVYLCASSWLTGQQETQYFGPGTRLLVL.

Only a few counts were recorded for this clone. J is TRBJ1-2 and V is TRBV3-1 (or the pseudogene TRBV3-2); maybe TRBD1 (5 bases). V was trimmed by 4 bases and J by 7 bases, leaving 25 bases between them. CDR3 length: 17 amino acids. Per the germline V gene, CDR1 is LGHDT and CDR2 is YNNKEL (reference sequence). The CDR3 region has the DNA TGTGCCAGCAGCCCGGCGGGGTTAGGGGTCCCACTAGGTGGCTACACCTTC. It is translated as CASSPAGLGVPLGGYTF.

The chain is built from TRBV6-2 or TRBV6-3 and TRBJ2-2, with D hard to call. Germline V gene lookup returns CDR1 MNHEY and CDR2 SVGEGT. Between the trimmed V and J ends, which lost 5 bases and 9 bases, there was a span of 7 bases. The CDR3 runs to 11 residues. The CDR3 DNA sequence: TGTGCCAGCAGTCCCTCGTGGGAGCTGTTTTTT. Translated, it gives CASSPSWELFF.